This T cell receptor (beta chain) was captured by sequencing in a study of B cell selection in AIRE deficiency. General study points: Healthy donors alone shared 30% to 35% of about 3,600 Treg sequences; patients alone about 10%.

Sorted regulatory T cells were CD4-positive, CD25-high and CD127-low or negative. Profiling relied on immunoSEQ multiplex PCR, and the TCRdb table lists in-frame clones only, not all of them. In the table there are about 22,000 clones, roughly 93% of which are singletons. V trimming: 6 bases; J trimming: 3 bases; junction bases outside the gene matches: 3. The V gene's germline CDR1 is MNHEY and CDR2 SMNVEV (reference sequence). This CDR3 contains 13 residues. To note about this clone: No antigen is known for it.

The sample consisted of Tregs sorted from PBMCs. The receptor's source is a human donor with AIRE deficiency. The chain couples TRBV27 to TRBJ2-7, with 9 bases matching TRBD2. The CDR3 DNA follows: TGTGCCAGCAGGCCTAGCGGGATCTACGAGCAGTACTTC. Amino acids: CASRPSGIYEQYF.